The rows below give T cell receptor beta chains drawn from one sample of a study of blood T cell repertoires in COVID-19. Repertoires were generated with immunoSEQ multiplex PCR, while TCRdb's copy carries only in-frame clones and drops some. Of some 510,000 clones detected, roughly 90% appear once; the ten largest clones hold roughly 1.9%. Source material: PBMCs or T cells enriched from blood (not recorded which). These receptors all come from a woman aged 40 to 50 who had recovered from COVID-19. Each CDR3 is given with its conserved first and last residue. A D gene is named only where the DNA matches it firmly. Size is omitted from some rows. Given values are once, few, many or a class for expanded clones.

J: TRBJ2-2
size: few
D: TRBD1
V: TRBV15
CDR3: CATSRVTGGPGELFF
DNA: TGTGCCACCAGCAGAGTGACAGGGGGCCCCGGGGAGCTGTTTTTT

J: TRBJ1-1
size: .
D: TRBD1
V: TRBV19
CDR3: CASWDRDFDEAFF
DNA: TGTGCCAGTTGGGACAGGGATTTTGATGAAGCTTTCTTT

J: TRBJ2-5
size: .
D: .
V: TRBV6-6
CDR3: CASSQTTGWETQYF
DNA: TGTGCCAGCAGTCAGACCACGGGTTGGGAGACCCAGTACTTC

J: TRBJ1-1
size: .
D: TRBD1
V: TRBV10-1
CDR3: CASSDRTGDEAFF
DNA: TGCGCCAGCAGTGACCGGACAGGGGACGAAGCTTTCTTT

J: TRBJ2-2
size: .
D: .
V: TRBV24-1
CDR3: CATSDLRRGTGELFF
DNA: TGTGCCACCAGTGATTTGAGGAGGGGAACCGGGGAGCTGTTTTTT

J: TRBJ2-1
size: .
D: TRBD2
V: TRBV7-9
CDR3: CASSGRHASGTYEQFF
DNA: TGTGCCAGCAGCGGCCGTCATGCTAGCGGGACATATGAGCAGTTCTTC

J: TRBJ2-3
size: .
D: TRBD2
V: TRBV5-1
CDR3: CASSPHSGAADTQYF
DNA: TGCGCCAGCAGCCCCCATAGCGGGGCGGCAGATACGCAGTATTTT

J: TRBJ2-4
size: .
D: TRBD2
V: TRBV6-1
CDR3: CASSGTSGSGSKNIQYF
DNA: TGTGCCAGCAGTGGGACTAGCGGGAGTGGTTCCAAAAACATTCAGTACTTC

J: TRBJ1-1
size: .
D: .
V: TRBV25-1
CDR3: CASSEFGALPMNTEAFF
DNA: TGTGCCAGCAGTGAATTTGGGGCCCTTCCTATGAACACTGAAGCTTTCTTT

J: TRBJ1-1
size: .
D: TRBD1
V: TRBV19
CDR3: CASTDSGTGRNTEAFF
DNA: TGTGCCAGTACCGACTCAGGGACAGGGAGGAACACTGAAGCTTTCTTT

J: TRBJ1-1
size: .
D: .
V: TRBV4-3
CDR3: CASSQDGGRGIGTEAFF
DNA: TGCGCCAGCAGCCAAGATGGTGGGAGGGGTATAGGCACTGAAGCTTTCTTT

J: TRBJ2-4
size: once
D: TRBD1
V: TRBV18
CDR3: CASSPWDRGSFVASNNIQYF
DNA: TGTGCCAGCTCACCATGGGACAGGGGTTCTTTTGTGGCCAGTAACAACATTCAGTACTTC

J: TRBJ2-3
size: .
D: TRBD2
V: TRBV5-1
CDR3: CASSFQAGNTQYF
DNA: TGCGCCAGCAGCTTTCAAGCGGGGAATACGCAGTATTTT

J: TRBJ1-2
size: .
D: .
V: TRBV5-1
CDR3: CASSRSQDERGYTF
DNA: TGCGCCAGCAGCCGGAGTCAAGACGAACGGGGCTACACCTTC

J: TRBJ1-5
size: .
D: .
V: TRBV7-9
CDR3: CASSLFADQPQHF
DNA: TGTGCCAGCAGCTTATTTGCAGATCAGCCCCAGCATTTT

J: TRBJ1-2
size: .
D: TRBD1
V: TRBV7-9
CDR3: CASSFRGQVGRGYTF
DNA: TGTGCCAGCAGCTTTCGTGGACAGGTCGGTCGTGGCTACACCTTC

J: TRBJ2-7
size: few
D: TRBD2
V: TRBV5-6
CDR3: CASSLGASGNTYEQYF
DNA: TGTGCCAGCAGCTTGGGGGCCAGCGGGAACACCTACGAGCAGTACTTC

J: TRBJ1-2
size: .
D: .
V: TRBV20-1
CDR3: CSAGGAGGYTF
DNA: TGCAGTGCTGGTGGGGCGGGAGGCTACACCTTC

J: TRBJ2-7
size: .
D: TRBD2
V: TRBV3-1/TRBV3-2
CDR3: CASSREGTSYEQYF
DNA: TGTGCCAGCAGCCGGGAGGGGACTTCTTACGAGCAGTACTTC

J: TRBJ2-3
size: .
D: .
V: TRBV10-2
CDR3: CASSEGTLSTDTQYF
DNA: TGCGCCAGCAGTGAGGGCACCCTTAGCACAGATACGCAGTATTTT

J: TRBJ1-1
size: .
D: TRBD1
V: TRBV10-3
CDR3: CAITATGPNTEAFF
DNA: TGTGCCATCACCGCGACAGGGCCGAACACTGAAGCTTTCTTT

J: TRBJ1-4
size: .
D: TRBD1
V: TRBV19
CDR3: CASSIGTGLKNEKLFF
DNA: TGTGCCAGTAGTATTGGGACAGGGCTGAAAAATGAAAAACTGTTTTTT

J: TRBJ1-2
size: .
D: .
V: TRBV19
CDR3: CASSTTRDTYYGYTF
DNA: TGTGCCAGTAGTACGACAAGGGACACCTACTATGGCTACACCTTC

J: TRBJ1-1
size: .
D: TRBD1
V: TRBV7-9
CDR3: CASSLAGTDEAFF
DNA: TGTGCCAGCAGCTTAGCAGGGACAGATGAAGCTTTCTTT

J: TRBJ2-5
size: .
D: .
V: TRBV7-2
CDR3: CASSLDQETQYF
DNA: TGTGCCAGCAGCTTAGATCAGGAGACCCAGTACTTC

J: TRBJ1-1
size: .
D: TRBD1
V: TRBV6-6
CDR3: CASSYEGQGAFF
DNA: TGTGCCAGCAGTTATGAAGGACAGGGAGCTTTCTTT

J: TRBJ1-4
size: .
D: .
V: TRBV5-1
CDR3: CASSRSGANEKLFF
DNA: TGCGCCAGCAGCCGTTCCGGGGCTAATGAAAAACTGTTTTTT

J: TRBJ1-5
size: .
D: TRBD1
V: TRBV29-1
CDR3: CSVRVQGVNQPQHF
DNA: TGCAGCGTCCGGGTACAGGGGGTAAATCAGCCCCAGCATTTT

J: TRBJ2-3
size: .
D: TRBD2
V: TRBV3-1/TRBV3-2
CDR3: CASSQHLAGVGDTQYF
DNA: TGTGCCAGCAGCCAGCATCTAGCGGGAGTGGGAGATACGCAGTATTTT

J: TRBJ2-7
size: .
D: .
V: TRBV2
CDR3: CASSELTYEQYF
DNA: TGTGCCAGCAGTGAACTAACCTACGAGCAGTACTTC

J: TRBJ1-5
size: .
D: .
V: TRBV19
CDR3: CASSPPQRGQPQHF
DNA: TGTGCCAGTAGTCCACCCCAGCGGGGTCAGCCCCAGCATTTT

J: TRBJ2-1
size: .
D: .
V: TRBV5-4
CDR3: CASSLETGGNLVF
DNA: TGTGCCAGCAGCTTGGAGACAGGAGGTAACTTGGTCTTC

J: TRBJ1-2
size: .
D: TRBD1
V: TRBV27
CDR3: CASSRSGTGVAYGYTF
DNA: TGTGCCAGCAGCCGATCCGGGACAGGGGTGGCGTATGGCTACACCTTC

J: TRBJ2-3
size: .
D: TRBD2
V: TRBV11-2
CDR3: CASSATSGAADTQYF
DNA: TGTGCCAGCAGCGCCACTAGCGGTGCGGCAGATACGCAGTATTTT

J: TRBJ1-1
size: .
D: .
V: TRBV19
CDR3: CASSTPSGGTEAFF
DNA: TGTGCCAGTAGTACCCCGTCCGGGGGCACTGAAGCTTTCTTT

J: TRBJ2-5
size: once
D: .
V: TRBV29-1
CDR3: CSVDGRGLGETQYF
DNA: TGCAGCGTTGACGGGAGGGGGCTAGGAGAGACCCAGTACTTC

J: TRBJ2-3
size: .
D: .
V: TRBV2
CDR3: CATRKGGNSDTQYF
DNA: TGTGCCACACGAAAGGGGGGGAACTCAGATACGCAGTATTTT

J: TRBJ2-1
size: once
D: .
V: TRBV12-2
CDR3: CASRLVAREQFF
DNA: TGTGCAAGTCGCTTAGTTGCCCGGGAGCAGTTCTTC

J: TRBJ2-5
size: .
D: TRBD2
V: TRBV7-6
CDR3: CASSLVWGLAAGETQYF
DNA: TGTGCCAGCAGCTTAGTGTGGGGACTAGCGGCGGGAGAGACCCAGTACTTC

J: TRBJ2-7
size: few
D: TRBD1
V: TRBV5-8
CDR3: CASSLFDRGSYEQYF
DNA: TGTGCCAGCAGCTTGTTCGACAGGGGCTCCTACGAGCAGTACTTC

J: TRBJ2-2
size: once
D: TRBD2
V: TRBV9
CDR3: CASSVGGRVVNTGELFF
DNA: TGTGCCAGCAGCGTTGGCGGGAGGGTGGTGAACACCGGGGAGCTGTTTTTT

J: TRBJ1-2
size: .
D: .
V: TRBV28
CDR3: CASSLLGQVGYTF
DNA: TGTGCCAGCAGTTTATTGGGCCAGGTTGGCTACACCTTC

J: TRBJ2-6
size: .
D: TRBD1
V: TRBV27
CDR3: CATLNRGSGANVLTF
DNA: TGTGCCACCTTAAACAGGGGTTCTGGGGCCAACGTCCTGACTTTC

J: TRBJ1-5
size: .
D: .
V: TRBV24-1
CDR3: CATEGVGEKHF
DNA: TGTGCCACCGAGGGGGTAGGGGAAAAGCATTTT

J: TRBJ1-3
size: .
D: .
V: TRBV24-1
CDR3: CATSDFHYSRDNSGNTIYF
DNA: TGTGCCACCAGTGATTTTCATTACTCCCGGGACAACTCTGGAAACACCATATATTTT

J: TRBJ1-6
size: few
D: .
V: TRBV27
CDR3: CASSFTEVPSHSPLHF
DNA: TGTGCCAGCAGTTTCACGGAGGTTCCTTCCCATTCACCCCTCCACTTT

J: TRBJ1-5
size: .
D: TRBD1
V: TRBV7-6
CDR3: CASSPDRGNQPQHF
DNA: TGTGCCAGCAGCCCAGACAGGGGCAATCAGCCCCAGCATTTT

J: TRBJ2-6
size: .
D: TRBD2
V: TRBV5-8
CDR3: CASSLGLAGDLSGANVLTF
DNA: TGTGCCAGCAGCTTGGGGCTAGCGGGCGACCTCTCTGGGGCCAACGTCCTGACTTTC

J: TRBJ1-4
size: .
D: .
V: TRBV9
CDR3: CASSVASGGGELFF
DNA: TGTGCCAGCAGCGTAGCTTCGGGGGGTGGAGAACTGTTTTTT

J: TRBJ2-3
size: .
D: .
V: TRBV5-4
CDR3: CASSLAVRASTDTQYF
DNA: TGTGCCAGCAGCTTGGCCGTCAGGGCTAGCACAGATACGCAGTATTTT

J: TRBJ2-2
size: .
D: TRBD2
V: TRBV11-3
CDR3: CASSLLAGGPGELFF
DNA: TGTGCCAGCAGCCTCCTAGCGGGAGGCCCCGGGGAGCTGTTTTTT